The next 23 T cell receptor beta chains were all read from a single sample in a study of control samples from healthy donors and cancer patients. The table came from immunoSEQ multiplex PCR; TCRdb's copy has only in-frame clones and leaves some out. Of about 51,000 clones listed, roughly 90% are singletons. The sequenced sample consisted of PBMCs. The receptors shown here come from a man over 45 with head and neck cancer.

The chain combines TRBV19 with TRBJ2-2; 9 bases match TRBD1. Losses at the gene ends were 1 base for V and 6 bases for J; bases not matched to a gene: 3. CDR3 size: 15 residues. Germline V gives CDR1 LNHDA, CDR2 SQIVND (reference sequence). The CDR3 DNA reads TGTGCCAGTAGTATAGGACAGGGGGTCGCCGGGGAGCTGTTTTTT. As protein: CASSIGQGVAGELFF.

V usage is TRBV24-1 and J usage is TRBJ2-3, with a tentative D call TRBD2 (5 bases). Trimming removed 6 bases at V and 2 bases at J, with 11 bases between. This CDR3 is 14 amino acids long. The germline V gene has CDR1 KGHDR and CDR2 SFDVKD. This CDR3 is CATSRGDTTDTQYF. CDR3 coding DNA: TGTGCCACCAGTCGGGGAGACACCACAGATACGCAGTATTTT.

The table lists this clone with a count of one. The chain recombines TRBV11-2 with TRBJ2-7, with D possibly being TRBD1 or TRBD2 (6 bases each). The CDR3 runs 17 residues. Per germline, CDR1 SGHAT and CDR2 FQNNGV. Between the trimmed V and J ends, which lost 5 bases and 3 bases, there was a span of 23 bases. The CDR3 sequence: CASSPLKGGPLSYEQYF. The CDR3 coding sequence is TGTGCCAGCAGCCCCTTGAAGGGGGGACCGCTAAGCTACGAGCAGTACTTC.

The chain recombines TRBV7-6 with TRBJ1-3; a possible D gene is TRBD1 (5 bases). Germline CDR1 and CDR2: SGHVS and FNYEAQ. The CDR3 is 17 residues long. Trimming cost V 5 bases and J 0 bases, with 17 bases left between them. The CDR3 protein is CASSLSGTASSGNTIYF. The CDR3 DNA reads TGTGCCAGCAGCCTTAGTGGGACGGCTAGCTCTGGAAACACCATATATTTT. Using reference TRBV7-6 and TRBJ1-3 for the parts outside the CDR3, the full variable domain is GAGVSQSPRYKVTKRGQDVALRCDPISGHVSLYWYRQALGQGPEFLTYFNYEAQQDKSGLPNDRFSAERPEGSISTLTIQRTEQRDSAMYRCASSLSGTASSGNTIYFGEGSWLTVV.

A few counts support this clone. The chain has TRBV19 and TRBJ1-5, with D possibly matching TRBD1 (5 bases). Per germline, CDR1 LNHDA and CDR2 SQIVND (reference sequence). V was cut by 5 bases and J by 2 bases, with 13 bases left in between. CDR3 length equals 15 residues. CDR3 DNA: TGTGCCAGTAGTGGTATGGGGGGTGGCAATCAGCCCCAGCATTTT. Translated, it gives CASSGMGGGNQPQHF.

V usage is TRBV4-3 and J usage is TRBJ2-7, with D perhaps TRBD1 or TRBD2 (5 bases each). V was trimmed by 1 base and J by 0 bases, leaving 10 bases between them. Germline CDR1 and CDR2: LGHNA and YSLEER. This CDR3 contains 15 residues. CDR3: CASSQGPGPSYEQYF. The CDR3 DNA reads as TGCGCCAGCAGCCAAGGGCCGGGGCCCTCCTACGAGCAGTACTTC.

The chain combines TRBV5-1 with TRBJ2-2; the match to TRBD2 covers 10 bases. This CDR3 has 16 residues. Germline V gene lookup returns CDR1 SGHRS and CDR2 YFSETQ. V lost 4 bases, J lost 5 bases, and 8 bases stayed unmatched. The CDR3 is CASSQVAGGPTGELFF. CDR3 nucleotide sequence: TGCGCCAGCAGCCAGGTAGCGGGGGGACCTACCGGGGAGCTGTTTTTT.

The CDR3 is CASSPSWATEAFF. For the CDR3, the DNA is TGTGCCAGCAGCCCGTCTTGGGCCACTGAAGCTTTCTTT. The V gene is TRBV7-2, the J gene TRBJ1-1; D is unresolved. Germline V gene data show CDR1 as SGHTA and CDR2 as FQGNSA. The CDR3 contains 13 residues. V was clipped by 5 bases and J by 4 bases, with 11 bases between them.

This clone was observed a handful of times. The chain recombines TRBV28 with TRBJ2-7, with 8 bases aligning to TRBD1. The CDR3 has 13 amino acids. Per the germline V gene, CDR1 is MDHEN and CDR2 is SYDVKM. V lost 7 bases to trimming and J lost 3 bases; unmatched junction nucleotides: 5. The CDR3, as DNA: TGTGCCAGCAAAAGGACAGGGAACTACGAGCAGTACTTC. Translating gives CASKRTGNYEQYF.

The chain has TRBV19 and TRBJ1-4; no clear D gene. V gave up 5 bases and J gave up 6 bases, with 16 bases separating them. This CDR3 region has 15 residues. The germline V gene has CDR1 LNHDA and CDR2 SQIVND (reference sequence). The CDR3 sequence is CASSLSRRRYEKLFF. The CDR3 bases are TGTGCCAGTAGTTTGAGCCGAAGAAGGTATGAAAAACTGTTTTTT.

About this clone itself: At one end, the junction sequence differs from germline, possibly due to a read error. The chain links TRBV7-7 to TRBJ2-1, with D perhaps TRBD2 (6 bases). The germline CDR1 and CDR2 sequences are SSHAT and FNYEAQ (reference sequence). CDR3 length equals 15 residues. The CDR3 DNA follows: TGTGCTAGCAGCTTAGGAGTTCTGGCGGGATCTGAGCAGTTCTTC. Protein product: CASSLGVLAGSEQFF.

The rearrangement links TRBV11-3 to TRBJ2-3; D gene ambiguous. From germline, CDR1 is SGHNT and CDR2 YENEEA. CDR3 length: 14 amino acids. Trimming took 5 bases from V and 0 from J, leaving 9 bases between them. Here the CDR3 reads CASSLGPSTDTQYF. CDR3 bases: TGTGCCAGCAGCCTCGGACCTAGCACAGATACGCAGTATTTT. The full variable domain, with the rest looked up from reference TRBV11-3 and TRBJ2-3, is EAGVVQSPRYKIIEKKQPVAFWCNPISGHNTLYWYLQNLGQGPELLIRYENEEAVDDSQLPKDRFSAERLKGVDSTLKIQPAELGDSAVYLCASSLGPSTDTQYFGPGTRLTVL.

The chain combines TRBV30 with TRBJ2-6; a weak D match, TRBD2 (6 bases). CDR1 and CDR2 (germline): GTSNPN, SVGIG (reference sequence). The CDR3 spans 15 residues. Between the trimmed V and J ends, which lost 5 bases and 0 bases, there was a span of 11 bases. CDR3 DNA sequence: TGTGCCTGGGGAAAGGGAGGCTCTGGGGCCAACGTCCTGACTTTC. Its translation: CAWGKGGSGANVLTF.

This clone was detected a few times. The chain carries TRBV30 and TRBJ2-7; D not resolved. This CDR3 contains 13 residues. V was pared by 0 bases and J by 2 bases, with 8 bases between. From germline, CDR1 is GTSNPN and CDR2 SVGIG (reference sequence). CDR3 bases: TGTGCCTGGAGTGTACAAAAAACCTACGAGCAGTACTTC. It encodes CAWSVQKTYEQYF.

The chain joins TRBV27 to TRBJ2-7; D may be TRBD1 (5 bases). The CDR3 runs to 15 residues. Germline V gene sequence: CDR1 MNHEY, CDR2 SMNVEV (reference sequence). V gave up 2 bases and J gave up 2 bases, with 13 bases separating them. The CDR3 region is CASSLKQGGTYEQYF. The CDR3 DNA sequence: TGTGCCAGCAGTTTAAAGCAGGGTGGAACCTACGAGCAGTACTTC.

The V gene is TRBV11-1, the J gene TRBJ2-1; 7 bases line up with TRBD2. Germline V gene data show CDR1 as SGHAT and CDR2 as FQDESV (reference sequence). J gave up 4 bases and V 5 bases, and 8 bases lay outside the gene matches. The CDR3 contains 15 residues. CDR3 in DNA: TGTGCCAGCAGCAGCGGAGGGCGGGAGTACAATGAGCAGTTCTTC. It translates to CASSSGGREYNEQFF.

The chain uses TRBV7-2 and TRBJ2-5; D might be TRBD2 (6 bases). Trimming left V 5 bases short and J 2 bases short, with 12 bases between. The CDR3 is 14 residues long. CDR1 is SGHTA and CDR2 is FQGNSA in the germline V gene. CDR3 region: CASSLPGGQETQYF. The CDR3 DNA sequence: TGTGCCAGCAGCCTCCCCGGGGGTCAAGAGACCCAGTACTTC.

This chain links TRBV9 with TRBJ1-1; TRBD1 agrees at 7 bases. The germline gives CDR1 SGDLS, CDR2 YYNGEE. CDR3 length: 15 amino acids. The junction had 17 bases not matched to a gene; V was cut back by 4 bases and J by 11 bases. The CDR3 DNA sequence: TGTGCCAGCAGCCCCCATCCCGAAACCGGGACAGACGCTTTCTTT. It translates to CASSPHPETGTDAFF.

The gene calls are TRBV6-4 and TRBJ2-7, with a weak D call TRBD2 (6 bases). Trimming left V 7 bases short and J 5 bases short, with 18 bases between. The CDR3 contains 14 residues. Germline assignment: CDR1 MRHNA and CDR2 SNTAGT. The CDR3 DNA reads as TGTGCCAGCACACTTATGGGGGGTCGCCACGAGCAGTACTTC. Its translation is CASTLMGGRHEQYF.

This clone was found a few times. V and J are TRBV4-2 and TRBJ1-2; D might be TRBD1 (6 bases). Trimming stripped 0 bases from V and 4 bases from J, with 24 bases between. Germline-derived CDR1 and CDR2 are LGHNA and YNFKEQ. CDR3 length: 19 residues. The CDR3 coding sequence is TGTGCCAGCAGCCAAGATCTGAGCGGGGGCGTTAAAAGGATCTATGGCTACACCTTC. Translation: CASSQDLSGGVKRIYGYTF.

J is TRBJ1-1 and V is TRBV5-1, with 7 positions matching TRBD1. Germline V gene data show CDR1 as SGHRS and CDR2 as YFSETQ. This CDR3 contains 14 residues. V lost 7 bases, J lost 0 bases, and 6 bases stayed unmatched. DNA for the CDR3: TGCGCCAGCCGTAAGACAGGGCTGAACACTGAAGCTTTCTTT. Its translation: CASRKTGLNTEAFF.

CDR3 in DNA: TGTGCCAGCAGCCCCCGGGACTTCTCTAGCTCCTACGAGCAGTACTTC. As protein: CASSPRDFSSSYEQYF. The chain links TRBV9 to TRBJ2-7; D perhaps matches TRBD2 (6 bases). This CDR3 region has 16 residues. V dropped 4 bases and J dropped 0 bases, with 17 bases sitting between them. From germline, CDR1 is SGDLS and CDR2 YYNGEE.

This clone was seen a single time. This sequence joins TRBV4-1 and TRBJ1-1; a possible D gene is TRBD1 (6 bases). CDR3 size: 14 residues. Germline CDR1 is MGHRA and CDR2 is YSYEKL. Trimming removed 4 bases from V and 2 bases from J, with 11 bases in between. The CDR3: CASSPIGGNTEAFF. CDR3 nucleotides: TGCGCCAGCAGCCCCATTGGGGGCAACACTGAAGCTTTCTTT.